The 9 T cell receptor beta chains in this list originate from one sample, sequenced in a study of T cell changes during pregnancy in multiple sclerosis. Only in-frame clones appear in the TCRdb table, and some are missing; sequencing was by immunoSEQ multiplex PCR. The repertoire consists of more than 80,000 clones, with around 90% occurring once and the leading ten covering roughly 1.4%. The sample consisted of peripheral blood, taken in the first trimester of pregnancy. The origin of the receptors is a female donor with multiple sclerosis, enrolled in a pregnancy study.

The gene calls are TRBV7-6 and TRBJ2-7; the match to TRBD2 covers 8 bases. The trim removed 2 bases at V and 4 bases at J, leaving 7 bases unmatched. The CDR3 consists of 15 residues. The germline V gene has CDR1 SGHVS and CDR2 FNYEAQ. CDR3 sequence reads: CASSLMETSGYEQYF. CDR3 DNA sequence: TGTGCCAGCAGCTTAATGGAAACTAGCGGATACGAGCAGTACTTC.

The chain couples TRBV7-9 to TRBJ2-3; maybe TRBD1 (5 bases). CDR1 and CDR2 from the germline V gene are SEHNR and FQNEAQ (reference sequence). The CDR3 has 15 amino acids. Trimming pared 0 bases from V and 3 bases from J, leaving 10 bases between. CDR3 region: CASSLARVVTDTQYF. The CDR3 DNA is TGTGCCAGCAGCTTAGCCAGGGTAGTTACAGATACGCAGTATTTT.

This clone was seen once. The chain has TRBV7-9 and TRBJ1-3, with TRBD1 matching over 9 bases. The CDR3 runs to 17 residues. Trimming removed 5 bases from V and 5 bases from J; junction bases left unmatched: 13. Germline CDR1 SEHNR, CDR2 FQNEAQ (reference sequence). The CDR3: CASSPSPGTGLRNTIYF. The CDR3, as DNA: TGTGCCAGCAGCCCAAGCCCCGGGACAGGGCTTCGAAACACCATATATTTT.

CDR3 region: CASTPEGLYGYTF. The CDR3 DNA reads TGTGCCAGCACCCCGGAGGGTCTCTATGGCTACACCTTC. The rearrangement joins TRBV5-4 to TRBJ1-2; D is uncertain. The germline V and J ends were trimmed by 6 bases and 4 bases, with 13 bases remaining between them. Germline lookup yields CDR1 SGHNT and CDR2 YYREEE (reference sequence). This CDR3 region has 13 residues.

This clone was seen once. The chain joins TRBV4-1 to TRBJ1-3; no clear D. This CDR3 comprises 16 residues. Germline V lookup: CDR1 MGHRA, CDR2 YSYEKL. Trimming left V 3 bases short and J 0 bases short, with 12 bases between. The CDR3 here is CASSHARTLSGNTIYF. Written as DNA, the CDR3 is TGCGCCAGCAGCCACGCCAGGACTCTCTCTGGAAACACCATATATTTT.

The chain employs TRBV7-2 and TRBJ1-2; weak D call: TRBD1 (5 bases). Germline assignment: CDR1 SGHTA and CDR2 FQGNSA. Trimming removed 3 bases from V and 4 bases from J, with 15 bases in between. The CDR3 sequence is 15 residues long. CDR3 sequence (DNA): TGTGCCAGCAGCTTCCGCCAACGACAGATCTATGGCTACACCTTC. Translation: CASSFRQRQIYGYTF. Together with reference TRBV7-2 and TRBJ1-2, the CDR3 gives the full variable domain: GAGVSQSPSNKVTEKGKDVELRCDPISGHTALYWYRQSLGQGLEFLIYFQGNSAPDKSGLPSDRFSAERTGGSVSTLTIQRTQQEDSAVYLCASSFRQRQIYGYTFGSGTRLTVV.

The gene calls are TRBV4-3 and TRBJ2-1; D is ambiguous. Germline CDR1 reads LGHNA; CDR2 reads YSLEER. This CDR3 spans 14 amino acids. The V gene lost 0 bases and the J gene lost 4 bases, with 7 bases spanning the gap. This CDR3 is CASSQDWAYNEQFF. The CDR3 nucleotides read TGCGCCAGCAGCCAAGATTGGGCGTACAATGAGCAGTTCTTC.

This clone showed up just once. V gene TRBV14 combines with J gene TRBJ1-2; no firm D call. The germline CDR1 and CDR2 sequences are SGHDN and FVKESK. Trimming stripped 1 base from V and 1 base from J, with 10 bases between. The CDR3 consists of 15 residues. This CDR3 reads CASSQGQVFNYGYTF. CDR3 nucleotide sequence: TGTGCCAGCAGCCAAGGGCAGGTGTTTAACTATGGCTACACCTTC. Complete variable domain (other parts from reference TRBV14 and TRBJ1-2): EAGVTQFPSHSVIEKGQTVTLRCDPISGHDNLYWYRRVMGKEIKFLLHFVKESKQDESGMPNNRFLAERTGGTYSTLKVQPAELEDSGVYFCASSQGQVFNYGYTFGSGTRLTVV.

The rearrangement uses TRBV16 and TRBJ1-2; 7 bases fit TRBD1. Germline-derived CDR1 and CDR2 are KGHSY and FQNENV. The CDR3 loop spans 14 amino acids. V gave up 2 bases and J gave up 4 bases; unmatched junction bases: 4. The CDR3 coding sequence is TGTGCCAGCAGCCAACTCGGGACAGTCTATGGCTACACCTTC. This codes for CASSQLGTVYGYTF. The full variable domain, in which reference TRBV16 and TRBJ1-2 provide the parts outside the CDR3, is GEEVAQTPKHLVRGEGQKAKLYCAPIKGHSYVFWYQQVLKNEFKFLISFQNENVFDETGMPKERFSAKCLPNSPCSLEIQATKLEDSAVYFCASSQLGTVYGYTFGSGTRLTVV.